This T cell receptor beta chain was retrieved from a study of T cells in localized non-small cell lung cancer. Here immunoSEQ multiplex PCR was the method, and the copy in TCRdb shows in-frame clones only, minus some. The sample has tens of thousands of clones, 85% to 90% seen once. Germline CDR1 SGHTA, CDR2 FQGNSA. V lost 5 bases and J lost 5, with 15 bases in between. The CDR3 has 14 residues. This sequence originates from a man aged 35 to 69 with stage I squamous cell lung carcinoma. Specimen: peripheral blood, collected before any cancer treatment. The chain couples TRBV7-2 to TRBJ2-5, with D tentatively TRBD1 or TRBD2 (5 bases each). CDR3 nucleotides: TGTGCCAGCAGCACTAGGACACCCGCCGAGACCCAGTACTTC. It yields the protein CASSTRTPAETQYF.